This TCR beta chain was documented in a study of T cell responses to AZD1222 COVID-19 vaccine. Points on this clone: The antigen remains unidentified.

General study findings and limits: Unmutated regions of variants are reportedly targeted by nearly half of spike-specific TCRs. Researchers report vaccine-associated CD4 TCRs spanning spike, with dominance at 160-218 and 743-854. Repertoires were collected only later (after the peak T cell response had occurred). Donors were mostly white British, more females; clonal diversity possibly underestimated.

Profiled with immunoSEQ multiplex PCR; TCRdb holds only in-frame clones, not every one. Of 140,000 or so clones in the sample, 85% to 95% are singletons; the top ten hold around 12%. The specimen comprised peripheral blood, sampled after recovery from COVID-19. The receptor was derived from an adult who had recovered from COVID-19.

CDR3 nucleotides: TGCAGTGCCCGGACAGGGTGGGAGCAGTACTTC. Amino acid sequence: CSARTGWEQYF. This chain connects TRBV20-1 to TRBJ2-7; 8 nucleotides match TRBD1. The ends lost 6 bases at V and 7 bases at J; junction bases unmatched: 5. Germline CDR1 is DFQATT and CDR2 is SNEGSKA (reference sequence). This CDR3 contains 11 residues.